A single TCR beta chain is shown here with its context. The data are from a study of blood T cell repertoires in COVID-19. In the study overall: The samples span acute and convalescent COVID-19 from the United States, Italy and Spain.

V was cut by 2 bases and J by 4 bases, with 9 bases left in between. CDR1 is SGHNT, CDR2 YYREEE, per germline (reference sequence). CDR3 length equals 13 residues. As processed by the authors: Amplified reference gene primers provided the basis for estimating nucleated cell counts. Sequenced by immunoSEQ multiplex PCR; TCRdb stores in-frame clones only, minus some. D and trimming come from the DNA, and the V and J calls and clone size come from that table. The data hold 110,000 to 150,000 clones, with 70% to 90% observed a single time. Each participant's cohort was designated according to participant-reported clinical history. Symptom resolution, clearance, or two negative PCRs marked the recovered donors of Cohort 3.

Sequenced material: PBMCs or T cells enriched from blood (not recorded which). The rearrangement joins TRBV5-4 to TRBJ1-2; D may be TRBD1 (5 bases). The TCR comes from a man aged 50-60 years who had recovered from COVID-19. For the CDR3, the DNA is TGTGCCAGCAGCTTACAAGGGGCCTATGGCTACACCTTC. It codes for CASSLQGAYGYTF. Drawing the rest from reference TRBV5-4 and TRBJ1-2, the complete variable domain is ETGVTQSPTHLIKTRGQQVTLRCSSQSGHNTVSWYQQALGQGPQFIFQYYREEENGRGNFPPRFSGLQFPNYSSELNVNALELDDSALYLCASSLQGAYGYTFGSGTRLTVV.